These 27 T cell receptor beta chains share one sample of origin, sequenced in a study of shared clonotypes between healthy human individuals. Clones were read by immunoSEQ multiplex PCR, and TCRdb kept only the in-frame ones, dropping some. The sample records approximately 1.4 million clones, 95% to 99% being singletons. The sequencing input was naive CD4+ T cells sorted from blood. Indicated subset: CD45RA+ positively selected. These TCRs come from a man aged 25 to 45 in good health.

The chain combines TRBV30 with TRBJ2-7, with TRBD1 matching over 10 bases. Trimming took 2 bases from V and 4 from J; bases not matched to a gene: 8. The CDR3 is 15 amino acids. The germline gives CDR1 GTSNPN, CDR2 SVGIG (reference sequence). The CDR3 nucleotides are TGTGCCTGGAGTAGGGGCGGGGGACAGGGGTACGAGCAGTACTTC. Translation gives CAWSRGGGQGYEQYF.

On this clone itself: The sample contains more than one DNA sequence encoding this CDR3. The chain employs TRBV28 and TRBJ1-5; 8 positions match TRBD1. After removal of 3 bases from V and 6 bases from J, the junction contained 1 base not matched to a gene. From germline, CDR1 is MDHEN and CDR2 SYDVKM. This CDR3 spans 13 amino acids. CDR3 loop: CASSFRGPQPQHF. DNA of the CDR3: TGTGCCAGCAGTTTCAGGGGGCCTCAGCCCCAGCATTTT.

CDR3 in amino acids: CAWSRDRGYEQYF. The CDR3 nucleotides read TGTGCCTGGAGTAGGGACAGGGGATACGAGCAGTACTTC. The rearrangement uses TRBV30 and TRBJ2-7, with TRBD1 matching over 10 bases. CDR1 is GTSNPN, CDR2 SVGIG, per germline (reference sequence). Losses at the gene ends were 2 bases for V and 4 bases for J; bases not matched to a gene: 2. CDR3 length equals 13 residues.

The chain has TRBV10-1 and TRBJ1-1; D not certain. Germline assignment: CDR1 WNHNN and CDR2 SYGVQD (reference sequence). V was trimmed by 2 bases and J by 11 bases, leaving 12 bases between them. This CDR3 has 12 residues. CDR3 loop: CASSEGPTLAFF. Written as DNA, the CDR3 is TGCGCCAGCAGTGAGGGCCCTACCCTGGCTTTCTTT.

The J gene is TRBJ2-7, the V gene TRBV5-1; 9 positions agree with TRBD1. Losses at the gene ends were 7 bases for V and 2 bases for J; bases not matched to a gene: 16. The germline gives CDR1 SGHRS, CDR2 YFSETQ. This CDR3 spans 17 amino acids. The CDR3 spells CASRPGQGPQGTYEQYF. CDR3 in DNA: TGCGCCAGCCGTCCGGGACAGGGACCACAGGGGACCTACGAGCAGTACTTC.

The chain uses TRBV7-9 and TRBJ2-1; the D gene is possibly TRBD2 (6 bases). Germline lookup yields CDR1 SEHNR and CDR2 FQNEAQ (reference sequence). The CDR3 is made up of 15 amino acids. The V gene lost 4 bases and the J gene lost 1 base, with 11 bases spanning the gap. CDR3 in amino acids: CASSSREWSYNEQFF. The CDR3 nucleotides read TGTGCCAGCAGCTCCCGGGAGTGGTCCTACAATGAGCAGTTCTTC.

This clone has only one observation. This sequence joins TRBV7-2 and TRBJ2-5, with TRBD2 matching over 12 bases. The CDR3 loop spans 15 amino acids. V lost 4 bases to trimming and J lost 4 bases; unmatched junction nucleotides: 4. Germline V gene sequence: CDR1 SGHTA, CDR2 FQGNSA. The CDR3 spells CASSSTSGRRETQYF. The DNA of the CDR3 is TGTGCCAGCAGCTCGACTAGCGGGAGACGAGAGACCCAGTACTTC.

The rearrangement joins TRBV15 to TRBJ1-5; no definite D call. The CDR3 length is 16 residues. Trimming removed 0 bases at V and 0 bases at J, with 9 bases between. Germline loops: CDR1 LNHNV, CDR2 YYDKDF (reference sequence). The CDR3 DNA reads as TGTGCCACCAGCAGAGATCCCTTTTCTAGCAATCAGCCCCAGCATTTT. Translating gives CATSRDPFSSNQPQHF.

The chain uses TRBV28 and TRBJ1-4; possibly TRBD1 for D (6 bases). Between the trimmed V and J ends, which lost 7 bases and 5 bases, there was a span of 14 bases. There are 14 residues in the CDR3. Germline values: CDR1 MDHEN, CDR2 SYDVKM. The CDR3 DNA reads as TGTGCCAGCACCCGAGGGGGATTGAATGAAAAACTGTTTTTT. Translation gives CASTRGGLNEKLFF.

The gene calls are TRBV27 and TRBJ2-7; D uncertain. Germline values: CDR1 MNHEY, CDR2 SMNVEV (reference sequence). V was cut by 5 bases and J by 2 bases, with 13 bases left in between. CDR3 length equals 14 residues. The CDR3 DNA reads TGTGCCAGCAGTCCCCGGAGAGCCACCTACGAGCAGTACTTC. Its protein is CASSPRRATYEQYF.

The V call is TRBV10-3, the J call TRBJ2-2; TRBD1 is a possible D gene (6 bases). The CDR3 is made up of 14 amino acids. Germline values: CDR1 ENHRY, CDR2 SYGVKD. With 6 bases removed from V and 1 base from J, the gap between germline ends came to 9 bases. The CDR3 nucleotides are TGTGCCATCAGCGAGGGGGTGAACACCGGGGAGCTGTTTTTT. Its protein product is CAISEGVNTGELFF.

This chain uses TRBV28 with TRBJ1-1, with D maybe TRBD1 (6 bases). Trimming removed 7 bases at V and 7 bases at J, with 19 bases between. Germline V gives CDR1 MDHEN, CDR2 SYDVKM. This CDR3 spans 14 amino acids. The chain's CDR3 is CASTTTGRQGEAFF. CDR3 in DNA: TGTGCCAGCACGACCACAGGGCGTCAGGGTGAAGCTTTCTTT.

The chain uses TRBV14 and TRBJ2-3; TRBD2 is a possible D gene (6 bases). From germline, CDR1 is SGHDN and CDR2 FVKESK. This CDR3 has 18 residues. Trimming took off 3 bases at V and 0 bases at J, with 19 bases between the two ends. The CDR3 sequence: CASSHLKGGDPSTDTQYF. The CDR3 region has the DNA TGTGCCAGCAGCCATCTAAAAGGCGGGGACCCTAGCACAGATACGCAGTATTTT.

This clone has just one count. The CDR3 reads CASSQNWALGRLGEQYF. The DNA for the CDR3 is TGTGCCAGCAGCCAAAATTGGGCTTTGGGCAGGTTAGGAGAGCAGTACTTC. The chain employs TRBV14 and TRBJ2-7; D is uncertain. The V end lost 2 bases, the J end lost 7 bases, and 24 bases lay between the germline ends. From germline, CDR1 is SGHDN and CDR2 FVKESK. The CDR3 extends over 17 amino acids.

This clone was picked up one time. The gene calls are TRBV9 and TRBJ2-7; 10 bases fit TRBD2. V shed 0 bases, J shed 3 bases, and the junction held 6 bases outside the gene matches. This CDR3 contains 16 residues. Germline V gene data show CDR1 as SGDLS and CDR2 as YYNGEE. The CDR3 nucleotides read TGTGCCAGCAGCGTAGACCCTAGCGGGAGTGGCTACGAGCAGTACTTC. It codes for CASSVDPSGSGYEQYF.

This chain connects TRBV5-1 to TRBJ2-7, with D unresolved. From germline, CDR1 is SGHRS and CDR2 YFSETQ. Trimming took 2 bases from V and 1 from J, leaving 10 bases between them. The CDR3 runs 14 residues. This CDR3 is CASSFLDLSYEQYF. For the CDR3, the DNA is TGCGCCAGCAGCTTTTTAGACCTATCCTACGAGCAGTACTTC.

The chain carries TRBV11-3 and TRBJ2-7; 9 bases are a match to TRBD1. J was trimmed by 2 bases and V by 5 bases; bases with no gene match: 13. The CDR3 length is 17 residues. Per the germline V gene, CDR1 is SGHNT and CDR2 is YENEEA. The CDR3 DNA reads TGTGCCAGCAGCACCGGGACAGGGCCTTTACGCGCCTACGAGCAGTACTTC. Amino acid sequence: CASSTGTGPLRAYEQYF.

The J gene is TRBJ2-7, the V gene TRBV28; D might be TRBD1 or TRBD2, each matching 5 bases. Germline V gives CDR1 MDHEN, CDR2 SYDVKM. Trimming shortened V by 1 base and J by 0 bases, and 16 bases separated the two germline ends. The CDR3 is made up of 17 amino acids. CDR3 amino acids: CASSLYPWGSNSYEQYF. The CDR3 nucleotides are TGTGCCAGCAGTTTATACCCATGGGGGAGTAACTCCTACGAGCAGTACTTC. Complete variable domain (other parts from reference TRBV28 and TRBJ2-7): DVKVTQSSRYLVKRTGEKVFLECVQDMDHENMFWYRQDPGLGLRLIYFSYDVKMKEKGDIPEGYSVSREKKERFSLILESASTNQTSMYLCASSLYPWGSNSYEQYFGPGTRLTVT.

V usage is TRBV5-1 and J usage is TRBJ1-3; the D gene is possibly TRBD1 (5 bases). The germline gives CDR1 SGHRS, CDR2 YFSETQ. This CDR3 has 16 residues. V was cut by 0 bases and J by 0 bases, with 10 bases left in between. CDR3 sequence (DNA): TGCGCCAGCAGCTTGGGGGGCCGTATCTCTGGAAACACCATATATTTT. This gives the protein CASSLGGRISGNTIYF.

The rearrangement links TRBV28 to TRBJ2-1; a weak D match, TRBD2 (5 bases). V lost 2 bases to trimming and J lost 8 bases, with 7 bases between them. The CDR3 has 12 residues. CDR1 is MDHEN and CDR2 is SYDVKM in the germline V gene. The CDR3 loop is CASSLAGYEQFF. CDR3 DNA: TGTGCCAGCAGTTTAGCGGGTTATGAGCAGTTCTTC. The variable domain in full, completed from reference TRBV28 and TRBJ2-1, reads DVKVTQSSRYLVKRTGEKVFLECVQDMDHENMFWYRQDPGLGLRLIYFSYDVKMKEKGDIPEGYSVSREKKERFSLILESASTNQTSMYLCASSLAGYEQFFGPGTRLTVL.

The chain uses TRBV7-8 and TRBJ1-1; weak D call: TRBD1 (5 bases). Germline V gene lookup returns CDR1 SGHVS and CDR2 FQNEAQ. The CDR3 has 14 amino acids. Trimming stripped 7 bases from V and 4 bases from J, with 16 bases between. CDR3 protein: CASNRRGRGTEAFF. In DNA form, the CDR3 reads TGTGCCAGCAACCGGAGGGGTCGCGGCACTGAAGCTTTCTTT.

The V and J genes are TRBV10-3 and TRBJ1-5; 7 bases are shared with TRBD1. With V trimmed by 0 bases and J by 3 bases, 5 bases remained unmatched. The CDR3 consists of 16 residues. The germline CDR1 and CDR2 sequences are ENHRY and SYGVKD. CDR3 loop: CAISESVQGVNQPQHF. CDR3 sequence (DNA): TGTGCCATCAGTGAGTCGGTTCAGGGGGTCAATCAGCCCCAGCATTTT.

This chain connects TRBV7-8 to TRBJ2-7, with 7 bases fitting TRBD1. Trimming cost V 5 bases and J 5 bases; bases outside gene matches: 3. Germline V lookup: CDR1 SGHVS, CDR2 FQNEAQ. The CDR3 extends over 12 amino acids. This CDR3 is CASSPQGNEQYF. The DNA for the CDR3 is TGTGCCAGCAGCCCACAGGGGAACGAGCAGTACTTC.

The gene calls are TRBV5-1 and TRBJ2-2, with TRBD2 as a possible D gene (5 bases). The CDR3 loop spans 14 amino acids. Germline lookup yields CDR1 SGHRS and CDR2 YFSETQ. Trimming cost V 4 bases and J 7 bases, with 14 bases left between them. CDR3 sequence: CASSDQSGNGELFF. DNA for the CDR3: TGCGCCAGCAGCGATCAAAGCGGAAACGGGGAGCTGTTTTTT.

The chain couples TRBV2 to TRBJ2-5; 9 bases match TRBD1. CDR1 and CDR2 (germline): SNHLY, FYNNEI. Trimming cost V 4 bases and J 3 bases; bases outside gene matches: 0. The CDR3 is made up of 13 amino acids. The DNA for the CDR3 is TGTGCCAGCAGTGGGGACAGGGAAGAGACCCAGTACTTC. The encoded protein is CASSGDREETQYF. The whole variable domain, filled in from reference TRBV2 and TRBJ2-5, reads EPEVTQTPSHQVTQMGQEVILRCVPISNHLYFYWYRQILGQKVEFLVSFYNNEISEKSEIFDDQFSVERPDGSNFTLKIRSTKLEDSAMYFCASSGDREETQYFGPGTRLLVL.

The chain has TRBV28 and TRBJ1-2, with a tentative D call TRBD1 (5 bases). V gave up 8 bases and J gave up 2 bases, with 15 bases separating them. The CDR3 sequence is 14 residues long. The V gene's germline CDR1 is MDHEN and CDR2 SYDVKM. The CDR3 loop reads CASGFGTANYGYTF. The CDR3 nucleotides are TGTGCCAGCGGGTTCGGGACGGCAAACTATGGCTACACCTTC.

The chain combines TRBV5-8 with TRBJ2-1, with a possible D match to TRBD2 (5 bases). V dropped 3 bases and J dropped 1 base, with 14 bases sitting between them. Germline CDR1 reads SGHTS; CDR2 reads YDEGEE. The CDR3 has 16 residues. CDR3 sequence: CASSYRGVVSYNEQFF. For the CDR3, the DNA is TGTGCCAGCAGCTACCGGGGAGTCGTATCCTACAATGAGCAGTTCTTC.